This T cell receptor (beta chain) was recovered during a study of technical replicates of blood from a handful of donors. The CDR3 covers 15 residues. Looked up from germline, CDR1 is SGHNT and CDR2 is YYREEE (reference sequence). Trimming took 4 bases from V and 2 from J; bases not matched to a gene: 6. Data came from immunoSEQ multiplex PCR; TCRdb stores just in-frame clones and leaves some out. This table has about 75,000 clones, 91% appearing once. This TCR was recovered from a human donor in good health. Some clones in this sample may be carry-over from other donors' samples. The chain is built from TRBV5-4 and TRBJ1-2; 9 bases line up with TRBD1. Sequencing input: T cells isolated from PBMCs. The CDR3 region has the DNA TGTGCCAGCAGCAAACGGGACAGGGTAAACTATGGCTACACCTTC. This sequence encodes CASSKRDRVNYGYTF.